This TCR beta chain was obtained from a study of glioma-infiltrating T cells after dendritic cell vaccination. Study-wide background: Dendritic cell vaccination trial patients had either newly diagnosed or recurrent glioblastoma.

This clone was seen a handful of times. Only in-frame clones appear in the TCRdb table, and some are missing; sequencing was by immunoSEQ multiplex PCR. This repertoire shows roughly 80,000 clones, about nine tenths found once; its top ten account for around 2.1%. The time point: after dendritic cell vaccination, including at tumor progression/relapse. PBMC were collected before vaccination, two weeks after the third vaccination, and at progression. The sequence was collected from a human donor with glioblastoma. The sequenced sample was blood, obtained after dendritic cell vaccination.

CDR3 sequence: CASSTSLQGYGNTIYF. The CDR3 DNA reads as TGTGCCAGCAGTACCTCTTTACAGGGGTACGGAAACACCATATATTTT. The rearrangement joins TRBV6-6 to TRBJ1-3; 7 positions agree with TRBD1. This CDR3 region has 16 residues. Germline CDR1 MNHNY, CDR2 SVGAGI (reference sequence). The V gene end was trimmed by 5 bases and the J gene end by 4 bases; junction bases not matched to a gene: 11.